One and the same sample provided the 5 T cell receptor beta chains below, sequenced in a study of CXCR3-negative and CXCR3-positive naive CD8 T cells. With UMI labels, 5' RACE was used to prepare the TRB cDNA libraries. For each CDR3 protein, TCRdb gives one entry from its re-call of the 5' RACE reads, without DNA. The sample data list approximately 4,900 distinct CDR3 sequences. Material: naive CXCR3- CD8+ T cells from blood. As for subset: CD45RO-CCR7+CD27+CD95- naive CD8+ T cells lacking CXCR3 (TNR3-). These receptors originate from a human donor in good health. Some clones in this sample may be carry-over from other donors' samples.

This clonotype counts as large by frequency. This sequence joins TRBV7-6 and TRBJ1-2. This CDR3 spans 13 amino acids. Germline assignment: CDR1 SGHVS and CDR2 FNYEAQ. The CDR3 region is CASSLGTDYGYTF.

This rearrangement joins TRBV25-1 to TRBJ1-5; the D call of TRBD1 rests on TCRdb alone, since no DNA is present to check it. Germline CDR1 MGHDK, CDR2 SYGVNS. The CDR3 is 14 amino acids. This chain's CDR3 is CASSGTDANQPQHF.

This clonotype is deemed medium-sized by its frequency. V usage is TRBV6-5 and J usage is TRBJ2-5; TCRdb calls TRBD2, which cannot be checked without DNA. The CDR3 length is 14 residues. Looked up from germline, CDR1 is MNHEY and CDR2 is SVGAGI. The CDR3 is CASSYGGPRETQYF.

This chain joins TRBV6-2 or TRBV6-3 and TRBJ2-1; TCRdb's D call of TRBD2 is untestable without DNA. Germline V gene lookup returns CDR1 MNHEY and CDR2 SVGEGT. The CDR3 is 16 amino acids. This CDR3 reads CASSYKSGLYHNEQFF.

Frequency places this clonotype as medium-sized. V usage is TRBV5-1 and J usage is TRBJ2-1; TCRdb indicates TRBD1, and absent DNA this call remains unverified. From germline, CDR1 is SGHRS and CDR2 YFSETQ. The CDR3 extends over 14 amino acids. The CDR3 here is CASSFGRQLNEQFF.